The 8 T cell receptor beta chains in this list originate from one sample, sequenced in a study of blood T cells in healthy people across ages. Then a second PCR, running about 7 to 11 cycles, was carried out with a sample-barcoded 5' primer and a J-beta primer mix. Via MiXCR, TCRdb re-called the 5' RACE reads, giving one row per CDR3 protein. This sample has 550,000 to 750,000 distinct CDR3 sequences, with approximately 21% found just once. Sequences were obtained from blood. These receptors were collected from a man between 65 and 85 years old in good health.

The rearrangement uses TRBV12-3 or TRBV12-4 and TRBJ1-4; 10 nucleotides agree with TRBD1. CDR3 size: 14 residues. J was trimmed by 7 bases and V by 6 bases; bases with no gene match: 5. Written as DNA, the CDR3 is TGTGCCAGCAGGCTGACAGGGGGCACTGAAAAACTGTTTTTT. Its translation: CASRLTGGTEKLFF.

This clonotype occurred a few times. The chain links TRBV6-2 or TRBV6-3 to TRBJ1-3; D gene ambiguous. Trimming took 5 bases from V and 0 from J, leaving 8 bases between them. The CDR3 extends over 14 amino acids. CDR1 and CDR2 (germline): MNHEY, SVGEGT. The CDR3 protein is CASSPAASGNTIYF. The CDR3 bases are TGTGCCAGCAGTCCTGCGGCCTCTGGAAACACCATATATTTT.

This clonotype was seen a handful of times. A clone one base away is much larger, so this may be a read error. The rearrangement joins TRBV5-1 to TRBJ2-7, with 11 bases that match TRBD1. With V trimmed by 0 bases and J by 5 bases, 1 base remained unmatched. CDR3 size: 14 residues. Germline loops: CDR1 SGHRS, CDR2 YFSETQ. CDR3 in amino acids: CASSLGTGGDEQYF. CDR3 DNA sequence: TGCGCCAGCAGCTTGGGGACAGGGGGCGACGAGCAGTACTTC. The whole variable domain, filled in from reference TRBV5-1 and TRBJ2-7, reads KAGVTQTPRYLIKTRGQQVTLSCSPISGHRSVSWYQQTPGQGLQFLFEYFSETQRNKGNFPGRFSGRQFSNSRSEMNVSTLELGDSALYLCASSLGTGGDEQYFGPGTRLTVT.

This clonotype was found a few times. The CDR3 protein is CASSLFGDRTYEQYF. The CDR3 coding sequence is TGCGCCAGCAGCTTGTTTGGGGACAGGACCTACGAGCAGTACTTC. The rearrangement uses TRBV5-1 and TRBJ2-7, with 8 bases identical to TRBD1. The CDR3 loop spans 15 amino acids. The germline V gene encodes CDR1 SGHRS and CDR2 YFSETQ. The J segment lost 2 bases and the V segment lost 1 base, leaving 5 bases of the junction unmatched.

This clonotype has just a few counts. The rearrangement links TRBV14 to TRBJ1-6; D not resolved. Trimming removed 5 bases from V and 5 bases from J, with 13 bases in between. Germline CDR1 SGHDN, CDR2 FVKESK. CDR3 length: 15 amino acids. CDR3 residues: CASSWSTGDNSPLHF. As DNA, the CDR3 is TGTGCCAGCAGCTGGTCGACGGGAGATAATTCACCCCTCCACTTT.

In its sample, this clonotype was seen many times. The genes are TRBV6-1 and TRBJ2-7; D may match TRBD1 or TRBD2 (5 bases each). Germline CDR1 is MNHNS and CDR2 is SASEGT. V lost 4 bases and J lost 3, with 10 bases in between. The CDR3 loop spans 13 amino acids. CDR3 sequence reads: CASSGGVGYEQYF. CDR3 nucleotide sequence: TGTGCCAGCAGTGGAGGGGTGGGCTACGAGCAGTACTTC.

This clonotype was seen repeatedly, ten times or more. This rearrangement joins TRBV29-1 to TRBJ2-3; no clear D. CDR1 SQVTM and CDR2 ANQGSEA come from the germline V gene. Trimming pared 4 bases from V and 3 bases from J, leaving 8 bases between. The CDR3 runs to 12 residues. The CDR3: CSVGGFTDTQYF. CDR3 in DNA: TGCAGCGTTGGAGGATTTACAGATACGCAGTATTTT.

There are a few counts of this clonotype. This chain uses TRBV27 with TRBJ1-1; 9 bases fit TRBD1. CDR3 length equals 13 residues. Losses at the gene ends were 2 bases for V and 8 bases for J; bases not matched to a gene: 3. From germline, CDR1 is MNHEY and CDR2 SMNVEV (reference sequence). The CDR3 is CASSLLGTGEAFF. Written as DNA, the CDR3 is TGTGCCAGCAGTTTACTAGGGACAGGGGAAGCTTTCTTT.